One and the same sample provided the 6 T cell receptor beta chains below, sequenced in a study of T cell clonality in common variable immunodeficiency. Profiling relied on immunoSEQ multiplex PCR, and the TCRdb table lists in-frame clones only, not all of them. The data show some 45,000 clones, with none appearing a single time. Sequenced: peripheral blood mononuclear cells. All receptors derive from a person aged 18-70 years in good health.

This clone was recorded many times. The DNA ends 3 residues before the CDR3 does, and the rest of the CDR3 is filled in from the germline J gene. V usage is TRBV20-1 and J usage is TRBJ2-1; 9 positions match TRBD2. This CDR3 comprises 17 residues. The junction had 15 bases not matched to a gene; V was cut back by 7 bases and J by 2 bases. Germline-derived CDR1 and CDR2 are DFQATT and SNEGSKA (reference sequence). CDR3 loop: CSVPEAGGPRTYNEQFF. CDR3 DNA, as far as it was read: TGCAGTGTTCCCGAGGCGGGGGGGCCTAGGACCTACAATGAG.

The table lists this clone with a few counts. Coverage ceases 3 residues before the CDR3 finishes, and the germline J gene fills in the end. The chain employs TRBV19 and TRBJ1-2, with TRBD1 as a possible D gene (6 bases). Germline CDR1 and CDR2: LNHDA and SQIVND (reference sequence). The CDR3 has 19 amino acids. V was cut by 5 bases and J by 2 bases, with 27 bases left in between. CDR3 DNA (partial): TGTGCCAGTAGTTCAAGACCGGTACAGGGATTTAAGGAGAACTATGGC. Translation gives CASSSRPVQGFKENYG. The whole CDR3 sequence reads CASSSRPVQGFKENYGYTF.

This clone was recorded at least ten times. From the germline J gene comes the end of the CDR3, since the read stops 3 residues before it. J is TRBJ2-7 and V is TRBV7-2; no clear D. This CDR3 spans 13 amino acids. Deletions cut 5 bases from V and 6 bases from J, with 14 bases between. The V gene's germline CDR1 is SGHTA and CDR2 FQGNSA. The sequenced CDR3 bases are TGTGCCAGCAGCCACGGATCGGGTGGCGAG. Translation gives CASSHGSGGE. The full CDR3 reads CASSHGSGGEQYF.

This clone showed up many times. Sequencing ends 3 residues short of the CDR3 end; the germline J gene provides the rest. This sequence joins TRBV19 and TRBJ2-5; possible D gene TRBD1, 6 bases. Trimming took 6 bases from V and 2 from J, leaving 16 bases between them. Germline lookup yields CDR1 LNHDA and CDR2 SQIVND (reference sequence). The CDR3 spans 15 residues. The covered CDR3 bases are TGTGCCAGTAGGGCCGGGACACAATTTCAAGAGACC. As protein: CASRAGTQFQET. The whole CDR3 region reads CASRAGTQFQETQYF. The full variable domain, rest sourced from reference TRBV19 and TRBJ2-5, is DGGITQSPKYLFRKEGQNVTLSCEQNLNHDAMYWYRQDPGQGLRLIYYSQIVNDFQKGDIAEGYSVSREKKESFPLTVTSAQKNPTAFYLCASRAGTQFQETQYFGPGTRLLVL.

This clone was observed a handful of times. The read terminates 3 residues ahead of where the CDR3 ends, so the germline J gene completes it. The gene calls are TRBV18 and TRBJ2-1; 11 nucleotides match TRBD2. The germline gives CDR1 KGHSH, CDR2 LQKENI. With V trimmed by 7 bases and J by 9 bases, 8 bases remained unmatched. The CDR3 spans 14 residues. The CDR3: CASLRTSGGTEQFF. The covered CDR3 bases are TGTGCCAGCTTACGAACTAGCGGGGGCACTGAG.

Turning to this clone: This may be a read error: a much more frequent sequence differs by one nucleotide. Coverage ceases 3 residues before the CDR3 finishes, and the germline J gene fills in the end. This chain connects TRBV19 to TRBJ2-6; 9 nucleotides agree with TRBD1. V dropped 1 base and J dropped 0; count of bases not matched to a gene: 4. Germline V gene lookup returns CDR1 LNHDA and CDR2 SQIVND (reference sequence). The CDR3 length is 18 residues. The CDR3 loop is CASSIAGTGISGANVLTF. The sequenced CDR3 bases are TGTGCCAGTAGTATAGCGGGGACAGGGATCTCTGGGGCCAACGTC. Full variable domain (remainder filled in from reference TRBV19 and TRBJ2-6): DGGITQSPKYLFRKEGQNVTLSCEQNLNHDAMYWYRQDPGQGLRLIYYSQIVNDFQKGDIAEGYSVSREKKESFPLTVTSAQKNPTAFYLCASSIAGTGISGANVLTFGAGSRLTVL.